This entry concerns a single TCR beta chain. Peripheral blood and lesional scalp punch biopsies were taken from alopecia areata patients. This record comes from a study of CD8+ T cells in alopecia areata. Across the study: Treated patients swallowed 5 to 10 mg of oral tofacitinib twice daily. The duration of tofacitinib was 6 to 18 months, with 6 months off drug afterward.

The authors extracted RNA and reverse transcribed it into cDNA as the sequencing template. Assay used: immunoSEQ multiplex PCR; TCRdb lists only in-frame clones, some missing. The sample consists of roughly 150,000 clones, about 87% of them appearing once. Trimming shortened V by 5 bases and J by 0 bases, and 12 bases separated the two germline ends. The V gene's germline CDR1 is PRHDT and CDR2 FYEKMQ (reference sequence). The length of the CDR3 is 15 residues. Specimen: CD8+ T cells sorted from blood, collected at week 0. The chain links TRBV13 to TRBJ2-3; the D is unclear. This receptor was obtained from a human donor with alopecia areata. The CDR3 here is CASSPSVGSTDTQYF. The CDR3 region has the DNA TGTGCCAGCAGCCCGAGTGTAGGAAGCACAGATACGCAGTATTTT.